The 32 T cell receptor beta chains given below trace back to one sample, sequenced in a study of T cell repertoires in cytomegalovirus infection. Each CDR3 protein is one row after TCRdb ran MiXCR on the reads. The repertoire holds around 260,000 distinct CDR3 sequences, with more than 20% as singletons. Sample: PBMCs. The receptor source for this set is a human donor in good health (CMV status not recorded). Some clones in this sample may be carry-over from other donors' samples.

This clonotype was recorded a few times. The chain carries TRBV6-6 and TRBJ2-2, with TRBD2 matching 14 bases. The CDR3 length is 15 residues. J gave up 4 bases and V 7 bases, and 2 bases lay outside the gene matches. Germline CDR1 is MNHNY and CDR2 is SVGAGI (reference sequence). The DNA for the CDR3 is TGTGCCAGCACAGGACTAGCGGGAGGCACCGGGGAGCTGTTTTTT. Translating it yields CASTGLAGGTGELFF.

This clonotype was counted once. V and J are TRBV20-1 and TRBJ2-7, with 7 bases that match TRBD2. The V gene end was trimmed by 1 base and the J gene end by 3 bases; junction bases not matched to a gene: 12. Germline V lookup: CDR1 DFQATT, CDR2 SNEGSKA (reference sequence). This CDR3 has 16 amino acids. The CDR3 DNA is TGCAGTGCTAGAGCCGCCACTAGCGCGGGGATCTACGAGCAGTACTTC. Translated: CSARAATSAGIYEQYF.

The J gene is TRBJ2-7, the V gene TRBV28, with D maybe TRBD1 (6 bases). The germline gives CDR1 MDHEN, CDR2 SYDVKM. V was cut by 3 bases and J by 0 bases, with 15 bases left in between. The CDR3 is 16 residues long. The CDR3 is CASSFRLGGPSYEQYF. The CDR3 bases are TGTGCCAGCAGTTTTCGATTAGGGGGTCCCTCCTACGAGCAGTACTTC.

This chain connects TRBV20-1 to TRBJ2-2; TRBD2 matches at 9 bases. The CDR3 covers 15 residues. The V gene end was trimmed by 1 base and the J gene end by 6 bases; junction bases not matched to a gene: 6. CDR1 and CDR2 from the germline V gene are DFQATT and SNEGSKA (reference sequence). The CDR3: CSARVPSGKAGELFF. The CDR3 DNA sequence: TGCAGTGCTAGAGTCCCTAGCGGGAAGGCCGGGGAGCTGTTTTTT.

This clonotype was counted many times. The V gene is TRBV11-2, the J gene TRBJ2-1; D perhaps matches TRBD2 (6 bases). Germline V gene data show CDR1 as SGHAT and CDR2 as FQNNGV. V was cut by 8 bases and J by 0 bases, with 20 bases left in between. The CDR3 consists of 17 residues. The DNA for the CDR3 is TGTGCCAGCCATCCTGGAGGGGCTCCTTCCTCCTACAATGAGCAGTTCTTC. It specifies CASHPGGAPSSYNEQFF.

V and J are TRBV7-9 and TRBJ2-5; 8 bases line up with TRBD1. The CDR3 covers 16 residues. After removal of 6 bases from V and 3 bases from J, the junction contained 12 bases not matched to a gene. Germline V gene sequence: CDR1 SEHNR, CDR2 FQNEAQ (reference sequence). The CDR3 DNA is TGTGCCAGCAGACGCAACTACCAGGGGGCGAAAGAGACCCAGTACTTC. It codes for CASRRNYQGAKETQYF.

This chain joins TRBV19 and TRBJ1-5; D is unresolved. The V end was cut by 9 bases, the J end by 7 bases, with 19 bases between. The CDR3 consists of 14 residues. In germline, CDR1 is LNHDA, CDR2 SQIVND (reference sequence). CDR3 sequence (DNA): TGTGCCAGCCGAGGATTGTTGTCAAAGCAGCCCCAGCATTTT. Translated, it gives CASRGLLSKQPQHF.

The sample holds many counts of this clonotype. The chain recombines TRBV7-2 with TRBJ1-6, with 8 positions matching TRBD1. Germline-derived CDR1 and CDR2 are SGHTA and FQGNSA. J lost 3 bases, V lost 4 bases, and 2 bases had no gene match. This CDR3 spans 15 amino acids. CDR3 bases: TGTGCCAGCAGCTCCGGACAGGGCTATAATTCACCCCTCCACTTT. Translating gives CASSSGQGYNSPLHF.

This clonotype has at least ten counts. This chain uses TRBV7-2 with TRBJ2-7; D is uncertain. The CDR3 contains 13 residues. Germline V CDR1 and CDR2: SGHTA, FQGNSA. V lost 5 bases and J lost 4, with 12 bases in between. CDR3 amino acids: CASSEGPRYEQYF. CDR3 sequence (DNA): TGTGCCAGCAGCGAAGGACCTCGGTACGAGCAGTACTTC.

This clonotype was recorded many times. The V gene is TRBV6-6, the J gene TRBJ1-2; weak D call: TRBD1 (5 bases). Germline-derived CDR1 and CDR2 are MNHNY and SVGAGI (reference sequence). The germline V and J ends were trimmed by 5 bases and 8 bases, with 15 bases remaining between them. The CDR3 has 13 residues. CDR3 sequence: CASSPTGFGGYTF. As DNA, the CDR3 is TGTGCCAGCAGTCCCACAGGTTTCGGCGGCTACACCTTC.

The chain recombines TRBV12-3 or TRBV12-4 with TRBJ2-1, with D perhaps matching TRBD1 (5 bases). The CDR3 has 12 amino acids. The V and J ends lost 5 bases and 7 bases respectively, with 9 bases between them. CDR3 sequence reads: CASSPGLNEQFF. DNA for the CDR3: TGTGCCAGCAGTCCAGGGTTAAATGAGCAGTTCTTC.

This clonotype has ten or more counts. The CDR3 coding sequence is TGTGCCATCAGTGAGTCGAGGGGGGACTACGAGCAGTACTTC. The encoded protein is CAISESRGDYEQYF. The rearrangement links TRBV10-3 to TRBJ2-7, with D possibly called TRBD1 or TRBD2 (6 bases each). The CDR3 has 14 amino acids. The ends were cut back, 0 bases at V and 3 bases at J, with 9 bases in the middle. Germline assignment: CDR1 ENHRY and CDR2 SYGVKD.

J is TRBJ2-5 and V is TRBV29-1; D gene ambiguous. Per the germline V gene, CDR1 is SQVTM and CDR2 is ANQGSEA. CDR3 size: 10 residues. The V end lost 4 bases, the J end lost 5 bases, and 5 bases lay between the germline ends. CDR3 DNA sequence: TGCAGCGTTGCTCGGGAGACCCAGTACTTC. It encodes CSVARETQYF.

The CDR3 loop is CASSSLTRTADTQYF. DNA for the CDR3: TGTGCCAGCAGCTCCCTGACTAGGACTGCAGATACGCAGTATTTT. The V and J genes are TRBV5-4 and TRBJ2-3, with D possibly TRBD2 on 6 matching bases. The CDR3 is 15 amino acids. CDR1 is SGHNT, CDR2 YYREEE, per germline (reference sequence). The V gene lost 3 bases and the J gene lost 4 bases, with 15 bases spanning the gap. The whole variable domain, filled in from reference TRBV5-4 and TRBJ2-3, reads ETGVTQSPTHLIKTRGQQVTLRCSSQSGHNTVSWYQQALGQGPQFIFQYYREEENGRGNFPPRFSGLQFPNYSSELNVNALELDDSALYLCASSSLTRTADTQYFGPGTRLTVL.

The chain has TRBV5-1 and TRBJ2-6; tentatively, D is TRBD1 (6 bases). Trimming shortened V by 3 bases and J by 4 bases, and 11 bases separated the two germline ends. Germline-derived CDR1 and CDR2 are SGHRS and YFSETQ. This CDR3 has 15 amino acids. CDR3 protein: CASSWGPGGANVLTF. The CDR3 DNA reads TGCGCCAGCAGCTGGGGGCCTGGAGGGGCCAACGTCCTGACTTTC.

J is TRBJ1-2 and V is TRBV27; D is uncertain. V gave up 8 bases and J gave up 6 bases, with 19 bases separating them. Germline V gene sequence: CDR1 MNHEY, CDR2 SMNVEV (reference sequence). The CDR3 length is 14 residues. The CDR3 loop reads CASAPVGQDHGYTF. The CDR3 DNA follows: TGTGCCAGCGCCCCGGTAGGTCAGGACCATGGCTACACCTTC.

This chain joins TRBV6-2 or TRBV6-3 and TRBJ1-1; D is possibly TRBD1 (6 bases). This CDR3 is built from 14 residues. Germline V lookup: CDR1 MNHEY, CDR2 SVGEGT. The V end lost 7 bases, the J end lost 3 bases, and 15 bases lay between the germline ends. The CDR3 coding sequence is TGTGCCAGCACCAGGGGCAGGGTGGACACTGAAGCTTTCTTT. It encodes CASTRGRVDTEAFF.

The CDR3 nucleotides read TGTGCCATCAGTGTTGGGCCGAACACTGAAGCTTTCTTT. Translation: CAISVGPNTEAFF. V is TRBV10-3 and J is TRBJ1-1; D not resolved. The CDR3 spans 13 residues. Germline CDR1 and CDR2: ENHRY and SYGVKD. Trimming took off 4 bases at V and 1 base at J, with 7 bases between the two ends.

V usage is TRBV7-2 and J usage is TRBJ2-2; tentatively, D is TRBD2 (5 bases). CDR3 length equals 16 residues. Germline V lookup: CDR1 SGHTA, CDR2 FQGNSA. Trimming removed 0 bases at V and 6 bases at J, with 14 bases between. Here the CDR3 DNA reads TGTGCCAGCAGCTTAGCGGGAGTGGGAGTAGCCGGGGAGCTGTTTTTT. Protein sequence: CASSLAGVGVAGELFF.

This clonotype was counted between two and nine times. The rearrangement uses TRBV28 and TRBJ2-6; maybe TRBD2 (6 bases). Germline V gene lookup returns CDR1 MDHEN and CDR2 SYDVKM. V shed 7 bases and J shed 2 bases, with 9 bases lying between them. This CDR3 is 14 amino acids long. CDR3 coding DNA: TGTGCCAGCACTGGCGGGGCTGGGGCCAACGTCCTGACTTTC. Its protein is CASTGGAGANVLTF.

This clonotype was seen at least ten times. The chain joins TRBV20-1 to TRBJ2-7; TRBD1 matches 9 bases. Germline V gene sequence: CDR1 DFQATT, CDR2 SNEGSKA (reference sequence). The trim removed 5 bases at V and 7 bases at J, leaving 12 bases unmatched. This CDR3 has 14 amino acids. The CDR3 reads CSASTGGGHEEQYF. In nucleotides, the CDR3 is TGCAGTGCTTCTACAGGGGGCGGCCATGAAGAGCAGTACTTC.

The chain has TRBV5-6 and TRBJ2-7, with D tentatively TRBD1 (6 bases). CDR1 is SGHDT and CDR2 is YYEEEE in the germline V gene. V dropped 2 bases and J dropped 2 bases, with 11 bases sitting between them. There are 14 residues in the CDR3. The CDR3 coding sequence is TGTGCCAGCAGCTTTCCAGGGGATACCTACGAGCAGTACTTC. Translation gives CASSFPGDTYEQYF.

The sample holds many counts of this clonotype. The chain couples TRBV7-6 to TRBJ1-1; D ambiguous. The germline V gene has CDR1 SGHVS and CDR2 FNYEAQ. The V gene lost 4 bases and the J gene lost 1 base, with 13 bases spanning the gap. The CDR3 is made up of 15 amino acids. The CDR3 DNA reads TGTGCCAGCAGCTCCCTCGGCGGCCGGAACACTGAAGCTTTCTTT. Its translation is CASSSLGGRNTEAFF. Variable domain in full (rest from reference TRBV7-6 and TRBJ1-1): GAGVSQSPRYKVTKRGQDVALRCDPISGHVSLYWYRQALGQGPEFLTYFNYEAQQDKSGLPNDRFSAERPEGSISTLTIQRTEQRDSAMYRCASSSLGGRNTEAFFGQGTRLTVV.

The gene calls are TRBV5-1 and TRBJ2-1; TRBD1 matches at 8 bases. This CDR3 has 14 residues. V trimming: 5 bases; J trimming: 8 bases; junction bases outside the gene matches: 9. In germline, CDR1 is SGHRS, CDR2 YFSETQ. The CDR3 sequence: CASSQGAGVDEQFF. The CDR3 nucleotides are TGCGCCAGCAGTCAGGGGGCAGGGGTCGATGAGCAGTTCTTC.

This clonotype was seen more than once but under ten times. The J gene is TRBJ2-5, the V gene TRBV24-1, with a weak D call TRBD1 (6 bases). Deletions cut 4 bases from V and 2 bases from J, with 13 bases between. CDR3 length: 15 amino acids. Germline V gives CDR1 KGHDR, CDR2 SFDVKD. The CDR3 is CATSERTAEQETQYF. CDR3 nucleotides: TGTGCCACCAGTGAACGGACAGCCGAACAAGAGACCCAGTACTTC.

This clonotype appeared once. A much larger clone differs from this one at a single base, so this may be a read error. The chain carries TRBV28 and TRBJ2-2, with a weak D call TRBD2 (6 bases). Trimming removed 6 bases from V and 5 bases from J, with 16 bases in between. The CDR3 is made up of 15 amino acids. The germline gives CDR1 MDHEN, CDR2 SYDVKM. The CDR3 DNA follows: TGTGCCAGCAGAGGTCCGGGAGCGACTACCGGGGAGCTGTTTTTT. It encodes CASRGPGATTGELFF.

The J gene is TRBJ1-2, the V gene TRBV29-1; D is possibly TRBD1 (5 bases). CDR1 is SQVTM and CDR2 is ANQGSEA in the germline V gene. V shed 5 bases and J shed 0 bases, with 10 bases lying between them. The CDR3 totals 13 residues. For the CDR3, the DNA is TGCAGCGTTTCTAGGGGACCTAACTATGGCTACACCTTC. Translation: CSVSRGPNYGYTF.

At least ten counts were recorded for this clonotype. The genes are TRBV7-2 and TRBJ2-5; maybe TRBD2 (6 bases). The CDR3 totals 14 residues. Trimming cost V 5 bases and J 5 bases, with 15 bases left between them. Germline V lookup: CDR1 SGHTA, CDR2 FQGNSA. The CDR3 bases are TGTGCCAGCAGCATCTATAGCGGAAGGGAGACCCAGTACTTC. Translated, it gives CASSIYSGRETQYF. The complete variable domain, with remaining parts taken from reference TRBV7-2 and TRBJ2-5, reads GAGVSQSPSNKVTEKGKDVELRCDPISGHTALYWYRQSLGQGLEFLIYFQGNSAPDKSGLPSDRFSAERTGGSVSTLTIQRTQQEDSAVYLCASSIYSGRETQYFGPGTRLLVL.

In its sample, this clonotype was seen many times. The chain joins TRBV11-2 to TRBJ1-5; D gene unclear. The germline V gene encodes CDR1 SGHAT and CDR2 FQNNGV. With 3 bases removed from V and 3 bases from J, the gap between germline ends came to 12 bases. The CDR3 has 15 amino acids. The CDR3: CASSLGQADNQPQHF. CDR3 DNA sequence: TGTGCCAGCAGCTTGGGTCAGGCCGACAATCAGCCCCAGCATTTT.

J is TRBJ2-3 and V is TRBV7-2; D is perhaps TRBD2 (6 bases). This CDR3 spans 15 amino acids. Trimming removed 1 base at V and 0 bases at J, with 8 bases between. Germline V gives CDR1 SGHTA, CDR2 FQGNSA. CDR3 nucleotides: TGTGCCAGCAGCTTAGAGGGGACTAGCACAGATACGCAGTATTTT. Its protein is CASSLEGTSTDTQYF.

The chain combines TRBV6-2 or TRBV6-3 with TRBJ2-7; 11 nucleotides align to TRBD2. CDR3 length: 16 residues. The V gene end was trimmed by 0 bases and the J gene end by 3 bases; junction bases not matched to a gene: 4. Looked up from germline, CDR1 is MNHEY and CDR2 is SVGEGT. CDR3 sequence reads: CASSYSTSGEFYEQYV. The DNA for the CDR3 is TGTGCCAGCAGTTACTCGACTAGCGGGGAATTCTACGAGCAGTACGTC.

The chain links TRBV28 to TRBJ1-6; no clear D gene. V was cut by 3 bases and J by 5 bases, with 17 bases left in between. The CDR3 runs 17 residues. Germline-derived CDR1 and CDR2 are MDHEN and SYDVKM. The CDR3 DNA reads TGTGCCAGCAGTTTCTGGTTTGTAGCACAGCATAATTCACCCCTCCACTTT. Its protein product is CASSFWFVAQHNSPLHF.